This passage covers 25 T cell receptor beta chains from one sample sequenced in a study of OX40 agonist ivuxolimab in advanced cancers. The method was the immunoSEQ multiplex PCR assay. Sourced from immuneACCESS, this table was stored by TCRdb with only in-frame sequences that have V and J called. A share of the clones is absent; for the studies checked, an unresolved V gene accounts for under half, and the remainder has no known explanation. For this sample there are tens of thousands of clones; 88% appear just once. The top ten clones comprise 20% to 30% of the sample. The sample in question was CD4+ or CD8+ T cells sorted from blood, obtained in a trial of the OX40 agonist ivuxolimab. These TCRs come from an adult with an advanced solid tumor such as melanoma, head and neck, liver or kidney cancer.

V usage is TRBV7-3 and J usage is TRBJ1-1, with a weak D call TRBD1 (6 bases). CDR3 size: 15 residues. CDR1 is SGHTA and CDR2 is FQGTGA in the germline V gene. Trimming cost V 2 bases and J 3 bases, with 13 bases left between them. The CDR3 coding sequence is TGTGCCAGCAGCTTAGAAGGGGGGGCCGACACTGAAGCTTTCTTT. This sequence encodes CASSLEGGADTEAFF.

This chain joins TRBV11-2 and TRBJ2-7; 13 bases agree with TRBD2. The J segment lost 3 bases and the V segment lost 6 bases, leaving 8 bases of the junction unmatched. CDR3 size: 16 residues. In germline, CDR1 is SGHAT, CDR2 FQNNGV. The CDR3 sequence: CASSPSGLAGYYEQYF. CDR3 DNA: TGTGCCAGCAGTCCGTCGGGACTAGCGGGATACTACGAGCAGTACTTC.

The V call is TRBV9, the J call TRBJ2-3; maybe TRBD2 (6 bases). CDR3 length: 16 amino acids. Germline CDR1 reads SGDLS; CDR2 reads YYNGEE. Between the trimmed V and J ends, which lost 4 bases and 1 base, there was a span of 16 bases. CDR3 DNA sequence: TGTGCCAGCAGCCTCACAGGACTACTTGGCACAGATACGCAGTATTTT. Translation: CASSLTGLLGTDTQYF.

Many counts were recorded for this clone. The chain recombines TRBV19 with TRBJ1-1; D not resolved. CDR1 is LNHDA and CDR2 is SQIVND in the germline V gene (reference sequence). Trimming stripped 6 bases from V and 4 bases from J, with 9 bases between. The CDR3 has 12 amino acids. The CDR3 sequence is CASRTLGTEAFF. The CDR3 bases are TGTGCCAGTAGAACCCTGGGCACTGAAGCTTTCTTT.

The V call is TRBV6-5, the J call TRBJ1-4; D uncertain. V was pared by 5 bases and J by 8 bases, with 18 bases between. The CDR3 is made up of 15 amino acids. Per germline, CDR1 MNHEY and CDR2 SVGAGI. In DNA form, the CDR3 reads TGTGCCAGCAGTCCTCACAGCGAAGGAGGCGAAAAACTGTTTTTT. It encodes CASSPHSEGGEKLFF.

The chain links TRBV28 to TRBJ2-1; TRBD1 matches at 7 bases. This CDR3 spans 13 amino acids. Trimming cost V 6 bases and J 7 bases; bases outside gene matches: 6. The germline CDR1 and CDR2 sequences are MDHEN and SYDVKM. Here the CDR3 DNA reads TGTGCCAGCAGCCCCACAGGGGATAATGAGCAGTTCTTC. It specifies CASSPTGDNEQFF.

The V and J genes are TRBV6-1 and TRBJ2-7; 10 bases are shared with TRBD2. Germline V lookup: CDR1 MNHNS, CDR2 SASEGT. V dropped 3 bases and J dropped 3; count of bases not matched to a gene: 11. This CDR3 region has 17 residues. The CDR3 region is CASSEWGSSGGIYEQYF. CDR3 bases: TGTGCCAGCAGTGAGTGGGGGTCTAGCGGGGGAATCTACGAGCAGTACTTC.

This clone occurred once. The CDR3 sequence is CASSEAGGGTEAFF. CDR3 in DNA: TGTGCCAGCAGTGAAGCCGGGGGAGGCACTGAAGCTTTCTTT. This chain connects TRBV6-1 to TRBJ1-1; D perhaps matches TRBD1 (5 bases). The CDR3 length is 14 residues. Germline loops: CDR1 MNHNS, CDR2 SASEGT. Trimming took 0 bases from V and 4 from J, leaving 9 bases between them.

This chain's CDR3 is CAINDRGNQPQHF. The DNA for the CDR3 is TGTGCCATCAACGACAGGGGAAATCAGCCCCAGCATTTT. The J gene is TRBJ1-5, the V gene TRBV10-3; TRBD1 aligns across 8 bases. The CDR3 extends over 13 amino acids. After removal of 7 bases from V and 4 bases from J, the junction contained 3 bases not matched to a gene. Germline lookup yields CDR1 ENHRY and CDR2 SYGVKD.

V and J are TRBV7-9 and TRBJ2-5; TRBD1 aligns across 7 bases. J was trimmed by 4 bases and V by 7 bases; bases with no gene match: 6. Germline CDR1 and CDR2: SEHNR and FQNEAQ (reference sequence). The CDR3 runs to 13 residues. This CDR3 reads CASTDRVGETQYF. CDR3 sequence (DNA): TGTGCCAGCACCGACAGGGTCGGAGAGACCCAGTACTTC.

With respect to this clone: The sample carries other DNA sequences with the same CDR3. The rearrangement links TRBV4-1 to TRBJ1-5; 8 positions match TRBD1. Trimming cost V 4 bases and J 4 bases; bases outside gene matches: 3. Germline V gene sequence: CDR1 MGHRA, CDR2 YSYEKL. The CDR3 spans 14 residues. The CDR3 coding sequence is TGCGCCAGCAGCCTAGGACAGGGTAATCAGCCCCAGCATTTT. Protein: CASSLGQGNQPQHF.

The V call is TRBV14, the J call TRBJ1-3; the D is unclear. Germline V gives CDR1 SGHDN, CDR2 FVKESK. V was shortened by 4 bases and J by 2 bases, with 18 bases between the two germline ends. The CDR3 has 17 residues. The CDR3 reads CASSPYGAIGPGNTIYF. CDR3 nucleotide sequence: TGTGCCAGCAGCCCCTACGGCGCTATAGGCCCTGGAAACACCATATATTTT.

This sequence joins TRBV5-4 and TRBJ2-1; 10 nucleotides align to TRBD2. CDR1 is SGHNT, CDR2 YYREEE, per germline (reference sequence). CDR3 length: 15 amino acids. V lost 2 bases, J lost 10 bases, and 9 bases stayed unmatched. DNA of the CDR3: TGTGCCAGCAGCTTTACTAGCGGGGTCCCCATCGAGCAGTTCTTC. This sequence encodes CASSFTSGVPIEQFF.

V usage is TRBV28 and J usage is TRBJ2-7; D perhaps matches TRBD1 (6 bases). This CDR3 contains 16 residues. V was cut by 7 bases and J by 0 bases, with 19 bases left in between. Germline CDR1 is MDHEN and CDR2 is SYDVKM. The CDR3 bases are TGTGCCAGCATTGCCAGACAGGAAAAGAGCTCCTACGAGCAGTACTTC. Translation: CASIARQEKSSYEQYF.

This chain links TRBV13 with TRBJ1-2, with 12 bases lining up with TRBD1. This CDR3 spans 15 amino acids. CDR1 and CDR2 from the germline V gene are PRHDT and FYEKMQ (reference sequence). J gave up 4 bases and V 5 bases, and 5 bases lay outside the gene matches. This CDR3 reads CASSERDRGPYGYTF. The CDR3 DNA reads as TGTGCCAGCAGCGAGAGGGACAGGGGGCCCTATGGCTACACCTTC.

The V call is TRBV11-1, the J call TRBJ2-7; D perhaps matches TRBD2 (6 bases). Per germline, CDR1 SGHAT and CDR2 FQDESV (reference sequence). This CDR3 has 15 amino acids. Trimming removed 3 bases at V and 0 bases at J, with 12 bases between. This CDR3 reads CASSFSGRGSYEQYF. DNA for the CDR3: TGTGCCAGCAGCTTTTCCGGGCGGGGCTCCTACGAGCAGTACTTC.

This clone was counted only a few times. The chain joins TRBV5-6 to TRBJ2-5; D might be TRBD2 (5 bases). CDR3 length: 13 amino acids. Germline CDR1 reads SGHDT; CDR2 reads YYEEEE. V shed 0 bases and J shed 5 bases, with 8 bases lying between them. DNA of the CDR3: TGTGCCAGCAGCTTGGCGGGCGGGGAGACCCAGTACTTC. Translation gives CASSLAGGETQYF.

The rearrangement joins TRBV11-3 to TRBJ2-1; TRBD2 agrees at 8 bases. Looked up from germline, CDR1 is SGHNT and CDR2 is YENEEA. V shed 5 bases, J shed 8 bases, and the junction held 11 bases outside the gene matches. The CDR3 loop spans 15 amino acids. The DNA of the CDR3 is TGTGCCAGCAGCCCGCGACTAGCGTCAGAGGATGAGCAGTTCTTC. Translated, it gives CASSPRLASEDEQFF.

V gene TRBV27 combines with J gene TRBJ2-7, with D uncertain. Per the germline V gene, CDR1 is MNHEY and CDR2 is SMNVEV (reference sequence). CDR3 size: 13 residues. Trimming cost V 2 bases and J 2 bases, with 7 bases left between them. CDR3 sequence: CASSLLQTYEQYF. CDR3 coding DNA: TGTGCCAGCAGTTTACTACAGACCTACGAGCAGTACTTC.

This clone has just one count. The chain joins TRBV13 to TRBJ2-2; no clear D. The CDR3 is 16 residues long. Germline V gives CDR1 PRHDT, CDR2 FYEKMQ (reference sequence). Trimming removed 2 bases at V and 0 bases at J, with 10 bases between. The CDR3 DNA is TGTGCCAGCAGCTTAAGTAGAACAGCGAACACCGGGGAGCTGTTTTTT. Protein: CASSLSRTANTGELFF.

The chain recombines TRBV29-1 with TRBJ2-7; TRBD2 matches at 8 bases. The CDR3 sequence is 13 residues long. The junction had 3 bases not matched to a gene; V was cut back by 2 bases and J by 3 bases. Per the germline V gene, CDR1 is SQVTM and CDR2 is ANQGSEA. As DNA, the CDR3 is TGCAGCGTTGAATCGGGGACTAGCTACGAGCAGTACTTC. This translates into CSVESGTSYEQYF.

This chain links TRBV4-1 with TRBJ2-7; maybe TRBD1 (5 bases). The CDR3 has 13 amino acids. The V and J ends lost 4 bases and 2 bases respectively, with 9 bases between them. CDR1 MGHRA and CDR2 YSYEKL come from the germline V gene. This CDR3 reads CASSRETAYEQYF. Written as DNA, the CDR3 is TGCGCCAGCAGCCGAGAGACAGCCTACGAGCAGTACTTC.

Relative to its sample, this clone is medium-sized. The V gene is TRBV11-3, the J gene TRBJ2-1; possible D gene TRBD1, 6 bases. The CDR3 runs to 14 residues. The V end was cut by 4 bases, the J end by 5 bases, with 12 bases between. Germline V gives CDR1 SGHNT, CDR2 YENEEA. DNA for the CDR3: TGTGCCAGCAGCTCGTATGGGGGCCACAATGAGCAGTTCTTC. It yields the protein CASSSYGGHNEQFF.

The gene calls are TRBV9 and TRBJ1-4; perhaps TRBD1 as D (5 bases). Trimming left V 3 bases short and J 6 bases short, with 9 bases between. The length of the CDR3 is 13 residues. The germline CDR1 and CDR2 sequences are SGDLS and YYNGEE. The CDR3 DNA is TGTGCCAGCAGCGGACAGAAAGATGAAAAACTGTTTTTT. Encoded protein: CASSGQKDEKLFF.

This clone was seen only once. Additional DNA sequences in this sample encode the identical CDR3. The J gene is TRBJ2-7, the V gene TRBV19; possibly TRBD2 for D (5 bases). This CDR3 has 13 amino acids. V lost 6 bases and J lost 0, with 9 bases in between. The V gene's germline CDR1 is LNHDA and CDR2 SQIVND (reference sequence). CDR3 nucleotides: TGTGCCAGTAGCGCGGGTTCCTCCTACGAGCAGTACTTC. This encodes CASSAGSSYEQYF.